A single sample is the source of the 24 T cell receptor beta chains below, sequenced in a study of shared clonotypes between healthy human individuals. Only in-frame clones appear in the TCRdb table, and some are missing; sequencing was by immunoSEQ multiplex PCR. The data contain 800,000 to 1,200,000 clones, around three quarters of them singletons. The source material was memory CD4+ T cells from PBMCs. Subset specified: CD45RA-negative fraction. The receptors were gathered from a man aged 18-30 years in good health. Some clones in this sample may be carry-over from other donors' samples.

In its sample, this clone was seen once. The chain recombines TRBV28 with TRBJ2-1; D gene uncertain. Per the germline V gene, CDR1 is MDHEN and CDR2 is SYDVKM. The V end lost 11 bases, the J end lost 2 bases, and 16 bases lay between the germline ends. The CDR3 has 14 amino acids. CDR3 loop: CASDGRLTYNEQFF. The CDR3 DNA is TGTGCCTCGGATGGGCGCCTAACCTACAATGAGCAGTTCTTC.

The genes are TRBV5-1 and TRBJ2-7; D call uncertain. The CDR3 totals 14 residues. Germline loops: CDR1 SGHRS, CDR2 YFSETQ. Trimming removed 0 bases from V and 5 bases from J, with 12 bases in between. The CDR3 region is CASSLEGWANEQYF. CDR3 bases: TGCGCCAGCAGCTTGGAGGGATGGGCCAACGAGCAGTACTTC.

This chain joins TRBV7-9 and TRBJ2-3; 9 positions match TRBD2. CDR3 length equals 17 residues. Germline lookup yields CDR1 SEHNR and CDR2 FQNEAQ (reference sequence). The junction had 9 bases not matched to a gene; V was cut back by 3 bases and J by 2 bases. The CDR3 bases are TGTGCCAGCAGCTTCCCATTAGTAGCGGGAGTCACAGATACGCAGTATTTT. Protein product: CASSFPLVAGVTDTQYF.

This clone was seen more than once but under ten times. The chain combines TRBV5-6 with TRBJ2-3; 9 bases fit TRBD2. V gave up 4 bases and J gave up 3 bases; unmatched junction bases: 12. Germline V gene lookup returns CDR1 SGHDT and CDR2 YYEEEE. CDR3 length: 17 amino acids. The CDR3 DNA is TGTGCCAGCAGCCCAGGTGGTAGCGGGAGATCTACAGATACGCAGTATTTT. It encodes CASSPGGSGRSTDTQYF.

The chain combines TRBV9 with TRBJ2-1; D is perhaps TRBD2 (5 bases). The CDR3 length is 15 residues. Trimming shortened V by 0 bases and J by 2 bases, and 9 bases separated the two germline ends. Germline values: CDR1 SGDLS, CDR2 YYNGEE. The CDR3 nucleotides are TGTGCCAGCAGCGTAGGAGCTAGCACCTACAATGAGCAGTTCTTC. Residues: CASSVGASTYNEQFF.

The CDR3 DNA reads TGTGCCAGCAGACAACCGGGACACCAGAACACTGAAGCTTTCTTT. It is translated as CASRQPGHQNTEAFF. The chain has TRBV6-5 and TRBJ1-1; TRBD1 might be the D (6 bases). CDR1 and CDR2 from the germline V gene are MNHEY and SVGAGI. Trimming left V 6 bases short and J 1 base short, with 15 bases between. The CDR3 extends over 15 amino acids.

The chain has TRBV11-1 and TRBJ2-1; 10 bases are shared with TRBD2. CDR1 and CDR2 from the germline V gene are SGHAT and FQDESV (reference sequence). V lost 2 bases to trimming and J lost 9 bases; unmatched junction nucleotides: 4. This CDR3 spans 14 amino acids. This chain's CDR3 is CASSLLAGEGEQFF. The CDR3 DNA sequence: TGTGCCAGCAGCTTACTAGCGGGAGAGGGTGAGCAGTTCTTC.

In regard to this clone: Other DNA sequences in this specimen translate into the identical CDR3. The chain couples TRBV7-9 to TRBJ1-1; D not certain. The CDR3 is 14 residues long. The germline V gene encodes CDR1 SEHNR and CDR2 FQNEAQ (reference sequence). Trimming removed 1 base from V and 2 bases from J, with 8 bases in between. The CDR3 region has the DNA TGTGCCAGCAGCTTAGTCACGGGTAACACTGAAGCTTTCTTT. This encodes CASSLVTGNTEAFF.

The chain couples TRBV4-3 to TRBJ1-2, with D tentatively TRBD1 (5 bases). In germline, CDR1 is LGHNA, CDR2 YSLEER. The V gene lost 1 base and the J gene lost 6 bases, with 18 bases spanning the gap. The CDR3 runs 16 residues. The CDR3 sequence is CASSQVQGLRGNGYTF. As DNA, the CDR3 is TGCGCCAGCAGCCAAGTCCAGGGCCTCCGGGGGAATGGCTACACCTTC.

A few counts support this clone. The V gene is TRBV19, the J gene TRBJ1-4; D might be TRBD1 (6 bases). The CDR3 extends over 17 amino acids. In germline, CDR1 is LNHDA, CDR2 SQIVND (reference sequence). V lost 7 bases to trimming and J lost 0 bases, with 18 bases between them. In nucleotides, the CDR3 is TGTGCCAGTAAGGAGACAGGTACGAATGCAACTAATGAAAAACTGTTTTTT. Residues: CASKETGTNATNEKLFF.

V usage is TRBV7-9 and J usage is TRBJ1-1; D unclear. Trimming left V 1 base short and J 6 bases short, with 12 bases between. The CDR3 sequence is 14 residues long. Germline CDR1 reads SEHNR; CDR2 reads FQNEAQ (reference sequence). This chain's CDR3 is CASSLGVGKAEAFF. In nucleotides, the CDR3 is TGTGCCAGCAGCTTAGGGGTAGGGAAAGCTGAAGCTTTCTTT.

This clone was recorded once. The CDR3 nucleotides are TGTGCCAGCAGACCGGGGAGCAATGAGCAGTTCTTC. Translating it yields CASRPGSNEQFF. The chain uses TRBV6-6 and TRBJ2-1, with D tentatively TRBD2 (5 bases). Trimming cost V 6 bases and J 6 bases, with 9 bases left between them. The length of the CDR3 is 12 residues. Germline V gene lookup returns CDR1 MNHNY and CDR2 SVGAGI (reference sequence).

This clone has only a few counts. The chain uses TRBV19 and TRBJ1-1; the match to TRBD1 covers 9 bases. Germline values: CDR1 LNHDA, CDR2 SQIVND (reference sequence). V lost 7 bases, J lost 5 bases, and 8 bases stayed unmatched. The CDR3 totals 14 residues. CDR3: CASISGQGRTEAFF. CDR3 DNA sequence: TGTGCCAGTATCTCGGGACAGGGTCGGACTGAAGCTTTCTTT.

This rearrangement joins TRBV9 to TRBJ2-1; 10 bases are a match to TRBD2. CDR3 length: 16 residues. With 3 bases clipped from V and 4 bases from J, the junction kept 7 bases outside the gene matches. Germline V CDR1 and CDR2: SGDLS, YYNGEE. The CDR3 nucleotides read TGTGCCAGCAGCGCGAGCGGACTAGCGGTTTACAATGAGCAGTTCTTC. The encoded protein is CASSASGLAVYNEQFF.

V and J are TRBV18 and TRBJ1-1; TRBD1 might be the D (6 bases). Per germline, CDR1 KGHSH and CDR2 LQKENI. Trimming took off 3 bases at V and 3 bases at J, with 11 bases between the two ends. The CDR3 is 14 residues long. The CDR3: CASSPIAGDTEAFF. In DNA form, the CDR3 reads TGTGCCAGCTCACCGATTGCAGGGGACACTGAAGCTTTCTTT. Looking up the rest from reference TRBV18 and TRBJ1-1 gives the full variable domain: NAGVMQNPRHLVRRRGQEARLRCSPMKGHSHVYWYRQLPEEGLKFMVYLQKENIIDESGMPKERFSAEFPKEGPSILRIQQVVRGDSAAYFCASSPIAGDTEAFFGQGTRLTVV.

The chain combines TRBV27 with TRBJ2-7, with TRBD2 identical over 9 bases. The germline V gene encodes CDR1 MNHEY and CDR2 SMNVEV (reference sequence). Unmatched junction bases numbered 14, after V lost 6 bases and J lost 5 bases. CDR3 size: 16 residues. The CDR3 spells CASRGVKAGGPDEQYF. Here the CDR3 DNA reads TGTGCCAGCAGGGGGGTGAAGGCGGGAGGGCCCGACGAGCAGTACTTC.

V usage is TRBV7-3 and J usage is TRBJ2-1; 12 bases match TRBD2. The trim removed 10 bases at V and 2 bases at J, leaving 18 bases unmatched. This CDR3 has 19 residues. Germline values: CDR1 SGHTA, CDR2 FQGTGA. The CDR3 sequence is CATSRQASGRALPYNEQFF. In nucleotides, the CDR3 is TGTGCCACCTCGAGACAGGCTAGCGGGAGGGCCCTCCCCTACAATGAGCAGTTCTTC.

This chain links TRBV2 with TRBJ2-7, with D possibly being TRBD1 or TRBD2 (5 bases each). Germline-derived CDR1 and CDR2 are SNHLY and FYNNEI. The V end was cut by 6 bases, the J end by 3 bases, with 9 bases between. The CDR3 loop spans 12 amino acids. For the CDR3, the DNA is TGTGCCAGCAGGGGGACGGGCTACGAGCAGTACTTC. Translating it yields CASRGTGYEQYF. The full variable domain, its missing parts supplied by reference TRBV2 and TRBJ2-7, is EPEVTQTPSHQVTQMGQEVILRCVPISNHLYFYWYRQILGQKVEFLVSFYNNEISEKSEIFDDQFSVERPDGSNFTLKIRSTKLEDSAMYFCASRGTGYEQYFGPGTRLTVT.

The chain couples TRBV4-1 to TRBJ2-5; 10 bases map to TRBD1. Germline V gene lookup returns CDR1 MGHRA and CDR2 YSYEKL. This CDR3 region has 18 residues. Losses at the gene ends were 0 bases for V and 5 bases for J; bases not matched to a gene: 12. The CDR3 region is CASSQESTGTGVRETQYF. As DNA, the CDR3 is TGCGCCAGCAGCCAAGAGTCAACCGGGACAGGGGTGAGGGAGACCCAGTACTTC.

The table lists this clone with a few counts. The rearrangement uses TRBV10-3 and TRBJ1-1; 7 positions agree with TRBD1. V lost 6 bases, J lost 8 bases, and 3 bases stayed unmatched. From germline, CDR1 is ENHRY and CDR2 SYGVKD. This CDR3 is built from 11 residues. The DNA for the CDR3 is TGTGCCATCAGGAAACAGGGGGAAGCTTTCTTT. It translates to CAIRKQGEAFF.

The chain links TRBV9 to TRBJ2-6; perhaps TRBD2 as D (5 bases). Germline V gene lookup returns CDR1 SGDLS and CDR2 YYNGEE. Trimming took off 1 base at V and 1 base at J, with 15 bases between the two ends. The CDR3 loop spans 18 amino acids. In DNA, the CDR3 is TGTGCCAGCAGCGTAAGTGGCGGACTCATATCTGGGGCCAACGTCCTGACTTTC. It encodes CASSVSGGLISGANVLTF.

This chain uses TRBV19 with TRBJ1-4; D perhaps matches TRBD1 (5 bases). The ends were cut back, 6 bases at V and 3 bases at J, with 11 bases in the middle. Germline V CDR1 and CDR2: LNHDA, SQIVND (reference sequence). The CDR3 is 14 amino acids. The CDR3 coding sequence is TGTGCCAGTAGCGCAGGGTGGGCTAATGAAAAACTGTTTTTT. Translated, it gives CASSAGWANEKLFF.

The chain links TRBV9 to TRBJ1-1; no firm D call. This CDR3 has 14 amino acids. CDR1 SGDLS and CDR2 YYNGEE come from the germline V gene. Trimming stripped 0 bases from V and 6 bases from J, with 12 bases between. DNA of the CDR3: TGTGCCAGCAGCGTAGACAGCCACCTTTCTGAAGCTTTCTTT. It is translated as CASSVDSHLSEAFF.

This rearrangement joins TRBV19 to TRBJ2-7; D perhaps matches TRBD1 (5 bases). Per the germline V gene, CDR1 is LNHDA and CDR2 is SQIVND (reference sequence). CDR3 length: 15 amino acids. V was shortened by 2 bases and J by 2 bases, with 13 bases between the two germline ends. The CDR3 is CASSISVGQAYEQYF. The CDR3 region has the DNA TGTGCCAGTAGTATATCGGTGGGGCAGGCCTACGAGCAGTACTTC.